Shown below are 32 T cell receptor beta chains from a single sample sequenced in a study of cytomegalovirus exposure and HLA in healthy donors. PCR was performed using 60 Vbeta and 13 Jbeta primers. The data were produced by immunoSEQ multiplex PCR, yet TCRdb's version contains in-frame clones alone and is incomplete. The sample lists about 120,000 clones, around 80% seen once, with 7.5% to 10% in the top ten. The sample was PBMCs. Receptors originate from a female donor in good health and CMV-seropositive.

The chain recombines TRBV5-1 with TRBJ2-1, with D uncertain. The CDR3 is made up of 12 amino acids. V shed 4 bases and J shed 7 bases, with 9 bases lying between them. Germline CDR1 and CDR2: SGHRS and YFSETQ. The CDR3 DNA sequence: TGCGCCAGCAGCGGCGGAGTGAATGAGCAGTTCTTC. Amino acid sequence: CASSGGVNEQFF.

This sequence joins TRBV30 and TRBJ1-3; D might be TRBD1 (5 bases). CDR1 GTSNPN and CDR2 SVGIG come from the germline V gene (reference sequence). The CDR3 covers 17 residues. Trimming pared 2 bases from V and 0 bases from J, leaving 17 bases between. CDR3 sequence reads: CAWSLPDSWNSGNTIYF. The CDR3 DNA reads TGTGCCTGGAGTTTACCCGACAGCTGGAACTCTGGAAACACCATATATTTT.

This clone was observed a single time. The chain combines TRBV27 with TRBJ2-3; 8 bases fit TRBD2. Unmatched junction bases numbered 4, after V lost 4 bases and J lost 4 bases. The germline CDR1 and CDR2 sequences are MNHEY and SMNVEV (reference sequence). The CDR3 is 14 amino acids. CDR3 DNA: TGTGCCAGCAGTTACGGGGGGGCCGCAGATACGCAGTATTTT. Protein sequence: CASSYGGAADTQYF.

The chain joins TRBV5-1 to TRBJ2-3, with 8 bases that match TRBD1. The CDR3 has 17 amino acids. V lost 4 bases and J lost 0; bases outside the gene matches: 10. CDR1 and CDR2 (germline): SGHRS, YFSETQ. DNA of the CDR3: TGCGCCAGCAGCGCAAGCAGACAGGGGCCTAGCACAGATACGCAGTATTTT. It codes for CASSASRQGPSTDTQYF.

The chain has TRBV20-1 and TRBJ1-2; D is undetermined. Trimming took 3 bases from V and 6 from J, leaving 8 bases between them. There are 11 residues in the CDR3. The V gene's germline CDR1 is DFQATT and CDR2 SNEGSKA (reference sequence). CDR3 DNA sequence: TGCAGTGCTAGCTCAGTCCATGGCTACACCTTC. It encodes CSASSVHGYTF.

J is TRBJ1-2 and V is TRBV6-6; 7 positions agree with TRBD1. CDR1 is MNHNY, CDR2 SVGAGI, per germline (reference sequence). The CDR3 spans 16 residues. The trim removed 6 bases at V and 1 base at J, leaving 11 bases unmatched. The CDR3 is CASSPQYRGSNYGYTF. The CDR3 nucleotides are TGTGCCAGCAGCCCCCAATACAGGGGAAGTAACTATGGCTACACCTTC.

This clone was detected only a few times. This CDR3 is CASSLGGQGRYEQYF. The CDR3 bases are TGTGCCAGCAGCTTGGGAGGACAGGGACGGTACGAGCAGTACTTC. V gene TRBV5-4 combines with J gene TRBJ2-7, with 8 bases matching TRBD1. CDR1 and CDR2 (germline): SGHNT, YYREEE (reference sequence). This CDR3 spans 15 amino acids. The J segment lost 4 bases and the V segment lost 0 bases, leaving 6 bases of the junction unmatched.

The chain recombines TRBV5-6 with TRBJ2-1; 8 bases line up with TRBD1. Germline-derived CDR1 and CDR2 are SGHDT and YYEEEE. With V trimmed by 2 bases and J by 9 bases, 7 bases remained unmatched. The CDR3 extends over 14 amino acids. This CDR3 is CASSFGQGKGEQFF. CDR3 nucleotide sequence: TGTGCCAGCAGCTTCGGACAGGGAAAAGGTGAGCAGTTCTTC.

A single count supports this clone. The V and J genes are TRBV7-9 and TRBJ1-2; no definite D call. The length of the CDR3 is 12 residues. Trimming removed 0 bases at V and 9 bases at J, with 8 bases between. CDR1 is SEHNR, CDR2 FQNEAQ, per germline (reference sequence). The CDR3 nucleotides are TGTGCCAGCAGCTTAGCTCGGGATCGCTACACCTTC. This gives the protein CASSLARDRYTF. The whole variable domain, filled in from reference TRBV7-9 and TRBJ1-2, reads DTGVSQNPRHKITKRGQNVTFRCDPISEHNRLYWYRQTLGQGPEFLTYFQNEAQLEKSRLLSDRFSAERPKGSFSTLEIQRTEQGDSAMYLCASSLARDRYTFGSGTRLTVV.

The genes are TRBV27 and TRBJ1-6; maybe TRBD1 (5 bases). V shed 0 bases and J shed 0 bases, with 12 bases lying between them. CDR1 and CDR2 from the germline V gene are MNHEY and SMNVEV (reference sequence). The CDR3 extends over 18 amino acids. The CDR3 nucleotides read TGTGCCAGCAGTTTATCGATGGGGGGAAGCTCCTATAATTCACCCCTCCACTTT. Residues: CASSLSMGGSSYNSPLHF.

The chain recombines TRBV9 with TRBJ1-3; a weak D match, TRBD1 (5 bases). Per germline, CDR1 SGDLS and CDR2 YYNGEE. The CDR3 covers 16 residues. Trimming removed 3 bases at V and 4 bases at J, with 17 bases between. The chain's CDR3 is CASSAPGGLRGNTIYF. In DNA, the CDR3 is TGTGCCAGCAGCGCCCCCGGGGGGTTGAGAGGAAACACCATATATTTT.

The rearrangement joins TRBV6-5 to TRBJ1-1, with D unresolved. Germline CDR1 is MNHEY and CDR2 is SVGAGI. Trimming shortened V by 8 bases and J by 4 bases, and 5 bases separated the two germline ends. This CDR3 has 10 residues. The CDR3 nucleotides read TGTGCCAGCGGGAGCACTGAAGCTTTCTTT. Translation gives CASGSTEAFF.

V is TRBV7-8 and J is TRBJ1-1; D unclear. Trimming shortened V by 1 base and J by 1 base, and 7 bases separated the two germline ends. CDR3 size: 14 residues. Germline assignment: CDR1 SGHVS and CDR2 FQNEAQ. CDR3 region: CASSLGEKNTEAFF. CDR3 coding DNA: TGTGCCAGCAGCTTAGGAGAGAAGAACACTGAAGCTTTCTTT.

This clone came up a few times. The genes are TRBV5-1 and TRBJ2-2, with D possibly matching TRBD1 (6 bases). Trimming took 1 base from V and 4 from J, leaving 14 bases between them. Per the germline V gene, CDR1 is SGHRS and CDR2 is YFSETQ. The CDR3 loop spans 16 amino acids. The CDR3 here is CASSLRPGQPTGELFF. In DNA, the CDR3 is TGCGCCAGCAGCTTGAGGCCAGGACAGCCCACCGGGGAGCTGTTTTTT.

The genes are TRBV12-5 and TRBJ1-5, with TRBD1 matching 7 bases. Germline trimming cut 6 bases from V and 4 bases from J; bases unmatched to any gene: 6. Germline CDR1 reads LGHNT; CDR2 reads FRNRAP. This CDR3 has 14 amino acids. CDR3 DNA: TGTGCTAGTGGCGTGACGGGACAGAATCAGCCCCAGCATTTT. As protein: CASGVTGQNQPQHF.

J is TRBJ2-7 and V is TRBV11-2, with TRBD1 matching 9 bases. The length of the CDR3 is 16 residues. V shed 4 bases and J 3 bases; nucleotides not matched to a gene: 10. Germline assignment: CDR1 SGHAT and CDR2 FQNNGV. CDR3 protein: CASSSTGTGYYYEQYF. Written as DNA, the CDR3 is TGTGCCAGCAGCTCGACCGGGACAGGGTACTACTACGAGCAGTACTTC.

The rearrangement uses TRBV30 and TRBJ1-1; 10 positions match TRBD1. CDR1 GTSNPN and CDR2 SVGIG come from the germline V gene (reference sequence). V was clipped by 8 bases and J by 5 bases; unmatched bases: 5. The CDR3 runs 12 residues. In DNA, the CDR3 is TGTGCCGGCGACAGGGGGCCGACTGAAGCTTTCTTT. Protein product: CAGDRGPTEAFF.

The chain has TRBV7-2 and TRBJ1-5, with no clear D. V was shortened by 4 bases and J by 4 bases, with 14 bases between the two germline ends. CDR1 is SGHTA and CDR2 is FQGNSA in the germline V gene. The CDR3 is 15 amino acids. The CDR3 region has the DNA TGTGCCAGCAGCTCCTGGGCAGGTGAGAATCAGCCCCAGCATTTT. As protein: CASSSWAGENQPQHF.

CDR3 bases: TGCGCCAGCCTTGACGAGGTCACTGGAAACACCATATATTTT. The encoded protein is CASLDEVTGNTIYF. V and J are TRBV10-2 and TRBJ1-3; unclear D gene. This CDR3 has 14 residues. Germline V gene lookup returns CDR1 WSHSY and CDR2 SAAADI. V was clipped by 8 bases and J by 2 bases, with 13 bases between them.

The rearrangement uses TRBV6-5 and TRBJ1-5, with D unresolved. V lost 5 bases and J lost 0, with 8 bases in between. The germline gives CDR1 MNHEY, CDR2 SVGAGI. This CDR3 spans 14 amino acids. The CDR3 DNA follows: TGTGCCAGCAGTCCCACTAGTAGCAATCAGCCCCAGCATTTT. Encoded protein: CASSPTSSNQPQHF.

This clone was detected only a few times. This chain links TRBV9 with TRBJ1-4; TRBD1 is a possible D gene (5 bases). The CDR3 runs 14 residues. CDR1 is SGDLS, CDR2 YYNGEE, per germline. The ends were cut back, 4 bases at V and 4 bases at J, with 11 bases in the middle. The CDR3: CASSRDSNNEKLFF. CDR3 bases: TGTGCCAGCAGCCGCGACAGTAATAATGAAAAACTGTTTTTT.

CDR3 sequence reads: CASSLGQYNYGYTF. The CDR3 coding sequence is TGTGCCAGCAGCTTGGGACAGTATAACTATGGCTACACCTTC. V and J are TRBV5-4 and TRBJ1-2; possibly TRBD1 for D (5 bases). The V gene lost 0 bases and the J gene lost 1 base, with 7 bases spanning the gap. Germline assignment: CDR1 SGHNT and CDR2 YYREEE (reference sequence). The CDR3 is 14 residues long.

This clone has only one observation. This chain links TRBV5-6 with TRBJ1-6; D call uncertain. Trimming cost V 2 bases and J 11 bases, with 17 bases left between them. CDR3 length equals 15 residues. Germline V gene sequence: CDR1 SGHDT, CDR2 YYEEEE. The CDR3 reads CASSFNFLTEAPLHF. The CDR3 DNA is TGTGCCAGCAGCTTTAACTTTTTAACGGAGGCACCCCTCCACTTT.

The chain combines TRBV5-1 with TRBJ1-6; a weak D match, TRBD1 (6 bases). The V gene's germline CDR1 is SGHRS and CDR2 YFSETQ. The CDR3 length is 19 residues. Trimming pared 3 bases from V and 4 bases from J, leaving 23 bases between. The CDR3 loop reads CASSWGTTGHDSYNSPLHF. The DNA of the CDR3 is TGCGCCAGCAGCTGGGGGACAACTGGCCACGATTCGTATAATTCACCCCTCCACTTT. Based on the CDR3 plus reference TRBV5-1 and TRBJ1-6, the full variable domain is KAGVTQTPRYLIKTRGQQVTLSCSPISGHRSVSWYQQTPGQGLQFLFEYFSETQRNKGNFPGRFSGRQFSNSRSEMNVSTLELGDSALYLCASSWGTTGHDSYNSPLHFGNGTRLTVT.

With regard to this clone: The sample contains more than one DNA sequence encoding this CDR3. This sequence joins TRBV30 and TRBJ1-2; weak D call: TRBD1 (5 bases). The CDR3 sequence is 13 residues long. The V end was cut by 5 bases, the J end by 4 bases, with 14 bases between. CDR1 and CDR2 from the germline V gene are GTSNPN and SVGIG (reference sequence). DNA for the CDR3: TGTGCCTGGTCCGCAGGGCTGCGCTATGGCTACACCTTC. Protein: CAWSAGLRYGYTF.

The CDR3 nucleotides are TGCGCCAGCAGCCCAACCCAGGGCAGGGAGACCCAGTACTTC. Its translation: CASSPTQGRETQYF. This chain links TRBV5-1 with TRBJ2-5; possible D gene TRBD1, 5 bases. The CDR3 has 14 residues. Trimming pared 4 bases from V and 5 bases from J, leaving 15 bases between. Germline V gene sequence: CDR1 SGHRS, CDR2 YFSETQ.

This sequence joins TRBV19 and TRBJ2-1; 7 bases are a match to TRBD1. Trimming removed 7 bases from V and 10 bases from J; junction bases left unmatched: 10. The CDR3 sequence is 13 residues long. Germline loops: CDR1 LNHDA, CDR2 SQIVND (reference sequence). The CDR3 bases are TGTGCCAGTACCGTGGGGGCAGGGGGAGAGCAGTTCTTC. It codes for CASTVGAGGEQFF.

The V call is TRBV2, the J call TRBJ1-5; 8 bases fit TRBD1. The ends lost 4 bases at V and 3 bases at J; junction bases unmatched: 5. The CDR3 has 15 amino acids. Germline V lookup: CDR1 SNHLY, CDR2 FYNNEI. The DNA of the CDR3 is TGTGCCAGCAGTGGGACAGGGAATGCCAATCAGCCCCAGCATTTT. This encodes CASSGTGNANQPQHF.

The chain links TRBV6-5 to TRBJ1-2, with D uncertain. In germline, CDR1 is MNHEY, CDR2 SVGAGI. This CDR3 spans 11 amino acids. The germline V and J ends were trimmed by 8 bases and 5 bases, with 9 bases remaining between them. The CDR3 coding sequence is TGTGCCAGCCATACAGAGTATGGCTACACCTTC. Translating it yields CASHTEYGYTF.

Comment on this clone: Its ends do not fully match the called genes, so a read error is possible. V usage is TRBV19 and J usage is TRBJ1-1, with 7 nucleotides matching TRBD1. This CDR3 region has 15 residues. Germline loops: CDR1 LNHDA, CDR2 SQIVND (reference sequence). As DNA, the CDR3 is TGTGCCAGTAGGATAGTAGGGGGCATGGACACTGAAGCTTTCTTT. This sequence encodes CASRIVGGMDTEAFF.

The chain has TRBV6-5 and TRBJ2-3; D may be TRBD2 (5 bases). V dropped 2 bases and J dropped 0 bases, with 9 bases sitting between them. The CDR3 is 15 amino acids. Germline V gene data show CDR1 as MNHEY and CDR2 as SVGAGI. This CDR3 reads CASSYRTPSTDTQYF. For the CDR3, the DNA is TGTGCCAGCAGTTACAGGACTCCTAGCACAGATACGCAGTATTTT.

CDR3 region: CASSPSYPGAGGPFF. The DNA for the CDR3 is TGTGCCAGTAGTCCCTCGTACCCCGGAGCGGGGGGGCCGTTCTTC. The rearrangement links TRBV19 to TRBJ2-1, with TRBD2 matching 10 bases. This CDR3 is 15 amino acids long. Unmatched junction bases numbered 16, after V lost 5 bases and J lost 15 bases. In germline, CDR1 is LNHDA, CDR2 SQIVND (reference sequence). The complete variable domain, with remaining parts taken from reference TRBV19 and TRBJ2-1, reads DGGITQSPKYLFRKEGQNVTLSCEQNLNHDAMYWYRQDPGQGLRLIYYSQIVNDFQKGDIAEGYSVSREKKESFPLTVTSAQKNPTAFYLCASSPSYPGAGGPFFGPGTRLTVL.